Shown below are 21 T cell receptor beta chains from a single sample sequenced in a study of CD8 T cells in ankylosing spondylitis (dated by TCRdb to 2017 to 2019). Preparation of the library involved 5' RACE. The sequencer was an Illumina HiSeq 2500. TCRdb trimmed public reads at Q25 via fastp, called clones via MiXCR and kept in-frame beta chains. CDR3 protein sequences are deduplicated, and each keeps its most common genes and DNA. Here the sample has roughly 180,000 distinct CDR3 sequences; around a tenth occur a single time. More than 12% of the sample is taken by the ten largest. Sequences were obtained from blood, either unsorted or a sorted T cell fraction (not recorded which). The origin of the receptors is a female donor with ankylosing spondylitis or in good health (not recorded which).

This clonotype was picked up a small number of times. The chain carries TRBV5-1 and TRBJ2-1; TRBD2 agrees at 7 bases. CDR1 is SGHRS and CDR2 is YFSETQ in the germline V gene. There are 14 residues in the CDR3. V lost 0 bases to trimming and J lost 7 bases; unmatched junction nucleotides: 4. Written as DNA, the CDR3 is TGCGCCAGCAGCTTGGAGGCTAGCGGTAATGAGCAGTTCTTC. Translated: CASSLEASGNEQFF.

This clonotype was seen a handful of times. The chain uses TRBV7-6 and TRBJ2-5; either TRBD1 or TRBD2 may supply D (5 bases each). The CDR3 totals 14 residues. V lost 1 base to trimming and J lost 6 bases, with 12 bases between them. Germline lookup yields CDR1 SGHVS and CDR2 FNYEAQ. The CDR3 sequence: CASSLEVGDQTQYF. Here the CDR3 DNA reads TGTGCCAGCAGCTTAGAGGTGGGGGACCAGACCCAGTACTTC.

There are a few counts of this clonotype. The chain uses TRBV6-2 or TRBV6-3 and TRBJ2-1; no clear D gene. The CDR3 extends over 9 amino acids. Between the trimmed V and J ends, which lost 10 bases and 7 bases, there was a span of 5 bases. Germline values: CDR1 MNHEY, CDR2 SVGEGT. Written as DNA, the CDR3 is TGTGCCACCGGGAATGAGCAGTTCTTC. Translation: CATGNEQFF.

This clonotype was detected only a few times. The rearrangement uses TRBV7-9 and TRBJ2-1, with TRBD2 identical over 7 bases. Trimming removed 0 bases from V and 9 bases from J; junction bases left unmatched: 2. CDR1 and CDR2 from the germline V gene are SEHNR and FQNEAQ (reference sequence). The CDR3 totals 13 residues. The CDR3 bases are TGTGCCAGCAGCTTAGCGCGGGGGATTGAGCAGTTCTTC. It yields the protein CASSLARGIEQFF.

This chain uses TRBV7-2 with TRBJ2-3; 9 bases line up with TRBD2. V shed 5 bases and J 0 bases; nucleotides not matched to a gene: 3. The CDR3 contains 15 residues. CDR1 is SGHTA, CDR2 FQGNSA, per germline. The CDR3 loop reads CASSPSGASTDTQYF. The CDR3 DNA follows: TGTGCCAGCAGCCCTAGCGGGGCCAGCACAGATACGCAGTATTTT.

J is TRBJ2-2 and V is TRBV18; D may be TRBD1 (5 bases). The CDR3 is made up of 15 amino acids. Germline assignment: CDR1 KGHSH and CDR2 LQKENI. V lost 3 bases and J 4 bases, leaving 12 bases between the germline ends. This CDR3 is CASSPLDSPTGELFF. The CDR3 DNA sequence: TGTGCCAGCTCACCCCTCGACAGCCCCACCGGGGAGCTGTTTTTT. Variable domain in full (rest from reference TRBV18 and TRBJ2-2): NAGVMQNPRHLVRRRGQEARLRCSPMKGHSHVYWYRQLPEEGLKFMVYLQKENIIDESGMPKERFSAEFPKEGPSILRIQQVVRGDSAAYFCASSPLDSPTGELFFGEGSRLTVL.

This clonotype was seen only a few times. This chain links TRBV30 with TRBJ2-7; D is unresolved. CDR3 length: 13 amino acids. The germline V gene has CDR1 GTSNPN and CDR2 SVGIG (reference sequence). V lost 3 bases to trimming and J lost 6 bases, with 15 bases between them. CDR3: CAWRGQSLSEQYF. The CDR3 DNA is TGTGCCTGGAGAGGTCAGAGCCTTAGCGAGCAGTACTTC. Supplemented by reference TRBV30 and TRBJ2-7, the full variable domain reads SQTIHQWPATLVQPVGSPLSLECTVEGTSNPNLYWYRQAAGRGLQLLFYSVGIGQISSEVPQNLSASRPQDRQFILSSKKLLLSDSGFYLCAWRGQSLSEQYFGPGTRLTVT.

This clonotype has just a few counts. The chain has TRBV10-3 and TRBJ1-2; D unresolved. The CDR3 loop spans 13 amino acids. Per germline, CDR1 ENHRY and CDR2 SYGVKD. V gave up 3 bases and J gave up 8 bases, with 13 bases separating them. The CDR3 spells CAISDEGVRGYTF. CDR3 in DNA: TGTGCCATCAGTGATGAGGGCGTGAGGGGCTACACCTTC.

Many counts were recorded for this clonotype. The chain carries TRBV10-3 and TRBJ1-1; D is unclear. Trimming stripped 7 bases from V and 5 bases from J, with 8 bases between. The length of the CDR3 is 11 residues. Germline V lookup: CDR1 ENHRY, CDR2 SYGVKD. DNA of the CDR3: TGTGCCATCATTGAAGGGACTGAAGCTTTCTTT. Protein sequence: CAIIEGTEAFF.

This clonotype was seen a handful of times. As DNA, the CDR3 is TGTGCCAGCAGCTTGGGCGGGAATATTTACAATGAGCAGTTCTTC. It yields the protein CASSLGGNIYNEQFF. The chain combines TRBV7-2 with TRBJ2-1, with D possibly TRBD2 on 6 matching bases. Trimming shortened V by 3 bases and J by 4 bases, and 13 bases separated the two germline ends. The CDR3 length is 15 residues. Per the germline V gene, CDR1 is SGHTA and CDR2 is FQGNSA.

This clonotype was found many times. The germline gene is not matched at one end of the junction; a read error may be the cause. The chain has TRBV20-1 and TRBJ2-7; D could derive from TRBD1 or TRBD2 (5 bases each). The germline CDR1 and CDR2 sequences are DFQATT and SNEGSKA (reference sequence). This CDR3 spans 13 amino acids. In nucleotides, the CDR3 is TGCAGTGCTAGGGGGACCCGTAGTAAGGAGCATTACTTC. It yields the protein CSARGTRSKEHYF.

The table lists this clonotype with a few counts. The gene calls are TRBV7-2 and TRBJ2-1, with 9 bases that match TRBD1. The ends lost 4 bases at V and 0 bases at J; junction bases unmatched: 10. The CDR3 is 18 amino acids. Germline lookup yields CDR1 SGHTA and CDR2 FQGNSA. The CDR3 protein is CASSSPGQGTSSYNEQFF. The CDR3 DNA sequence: TGTGCCAGCAGCTCTCCGGGACAGGGAACTAGCTCCTACAATGAGCAGTTCTTC. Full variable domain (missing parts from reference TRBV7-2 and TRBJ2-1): GAGVSQSPSNKVTEKGKDVELRCDPISGHTALYWYRQSLGQGLEFLIYFQGNSAPDKSGLPSDRFSAERTGGSVSTLTIQRTQQEDSAVYLCASSSPGQGTSSYNEQFFGPGTRLTVL.

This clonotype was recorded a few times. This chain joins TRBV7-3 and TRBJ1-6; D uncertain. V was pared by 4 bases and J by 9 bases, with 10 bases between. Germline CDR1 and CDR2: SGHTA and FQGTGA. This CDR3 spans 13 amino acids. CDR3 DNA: TGTGCCAGCAGCTCCTCTATGTCTTCACCCCTCCACTTT. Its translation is CASSSSMSSPLHF.

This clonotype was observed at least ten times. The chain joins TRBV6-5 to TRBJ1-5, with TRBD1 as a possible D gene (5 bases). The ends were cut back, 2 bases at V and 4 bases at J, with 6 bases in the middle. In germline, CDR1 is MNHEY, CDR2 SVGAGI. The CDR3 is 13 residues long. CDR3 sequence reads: CASSYRGNQPQHF. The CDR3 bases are TGTGCCAGCAGTTACAGGGGAAATCAGCCCCAGCATTTT.

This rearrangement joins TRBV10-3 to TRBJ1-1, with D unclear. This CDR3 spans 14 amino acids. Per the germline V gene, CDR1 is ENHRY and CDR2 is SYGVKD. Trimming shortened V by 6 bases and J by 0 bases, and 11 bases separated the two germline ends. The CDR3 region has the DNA TGTGCCATCAGCAACCAAGGAATGAACACTGAAGCTTTCTTT. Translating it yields CAISNQGMNTEAFF.

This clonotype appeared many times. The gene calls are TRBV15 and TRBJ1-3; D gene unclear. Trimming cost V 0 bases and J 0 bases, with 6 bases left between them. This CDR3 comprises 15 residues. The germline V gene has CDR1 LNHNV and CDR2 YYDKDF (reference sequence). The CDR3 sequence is CATSRDIDSGNTIYF. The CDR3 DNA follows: TGTGCCACCAGCAGAGATATCGACTCTGGAAACACCATATATTTT.

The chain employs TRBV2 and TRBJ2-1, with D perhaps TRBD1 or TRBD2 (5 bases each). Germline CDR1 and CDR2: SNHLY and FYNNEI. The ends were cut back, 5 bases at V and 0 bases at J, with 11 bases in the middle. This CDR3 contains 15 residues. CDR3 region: CASSSGLPSYNEQFF. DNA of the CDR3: TGTGCCAGCAGTTCGGGGCTTCCCTCCTACAATGAGCAGTTCTTC.

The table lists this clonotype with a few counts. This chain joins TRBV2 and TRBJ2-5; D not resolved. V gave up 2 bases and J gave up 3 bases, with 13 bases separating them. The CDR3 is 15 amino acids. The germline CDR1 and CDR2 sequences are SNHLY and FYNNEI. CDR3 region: CASSETFPTEETQYF. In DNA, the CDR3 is TGTGCCAGCAGTGAAACGTTCCCTACCGAAGAGACCCAGTACTTC.

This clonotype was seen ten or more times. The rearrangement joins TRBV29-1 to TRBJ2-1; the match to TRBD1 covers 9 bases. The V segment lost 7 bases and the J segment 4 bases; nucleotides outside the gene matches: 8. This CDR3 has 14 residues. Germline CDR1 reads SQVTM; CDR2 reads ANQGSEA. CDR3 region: CSARLGQGYNEQFF. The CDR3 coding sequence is TGCAGCGCTCGGTTGGGACAGGGTTACAATGAGCAGTTCTTC.

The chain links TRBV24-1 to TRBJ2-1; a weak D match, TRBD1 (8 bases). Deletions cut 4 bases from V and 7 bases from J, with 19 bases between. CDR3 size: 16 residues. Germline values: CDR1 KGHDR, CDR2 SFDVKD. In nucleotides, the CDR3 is TGTGCCACCAGTGACACAGCGGGACAGGAACCTAATGAGCAGTTCTTC. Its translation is CATSDTAGQEPNEQFF.

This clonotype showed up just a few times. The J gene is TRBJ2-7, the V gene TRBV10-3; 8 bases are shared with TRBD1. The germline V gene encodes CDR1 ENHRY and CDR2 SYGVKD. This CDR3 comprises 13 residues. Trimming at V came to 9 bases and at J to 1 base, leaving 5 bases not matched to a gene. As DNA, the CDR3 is TGTGCCATAGCGACAGGGGTATCCTACGAGCAGTACTTC. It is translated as CAIATGVSYEQYF.